Below are 17 T cell receptor beta chains sequenced from a single sample in a study of shared clonotypes between healthy human individuals. Libraries were prepared by immunoSEQ multiplex PCR; TCRdb keeps only in-frame clonotypes and omits some of them. The sample lists 2 million to 3 million clones; over 85% were seen once. Sequenced sample: naive CD4+ T cells from PBMCs. Subset indicated: CD45RA+ positively selected. The receptors come from a man aged 18 to 29 in good health. Some clones in this sample may be carry-over from other donors' samples.

This chain links TRBV7-2 with TRBJ2-3; 10 bases fit TRBD2. The germline gives CDR1 SGHTA, CDR2 FQGNSA. J was trimmed by 2 bases and V by 5 bases; bases with no gene match: 10. CDR3 length equals 17 residues. CDR3 loop: CASSLGALAGYTDTQYF. CDR3 DNA: TGTGCCAGCAGCCTAGGGGCACTAGCGGGATACACAGATACGCAGTATTTT.

CDR3 sequence (DNA): TGTGCCAGCAGCTTAGGAGTCTTCTACAATGAGCAGTTCTTC. Translation: CASSLGVFYNEQFF. The chain carries TRBV11-3 and TRBJ2-1, with D hard to call. CDR3 length: 14 amino acids. V was pared by 1 base and J by 3 bases, with 7 bases between. The germline V gene has CDR1 SGHNT and CDR2 YENEEA.

V and J are TRBV6-5 and TRBJ1-4; TRBD1 might be the D (6 bases). CDR3 length: 14 amino acids. V lost 4 bases and J lost 8, with 14 bases in between. Germline CDR1 is MNHEY and CDR2 is SVGAGI. CDR3 sequence reads: CASSSTGGGEKLFF. The DNA for the CDR3 is TGTGCCAGCAGTTCGACAGGTGGAGGCGAAAAACTGTTTTTT.

V is TRBV5-1 and J is TRBJ2-7; 12 bases map to TRBD2. The CDR3 contains 17 residues. Germline values: CDR1 SGHRS, CDR2 YFSETQ. J lost 5 bases, V lost 0 bases, and 9 bases had no gene match. The CDR3 DNA reads TGCGCCAGCAGCTTGGCCCCTACGGGACTAGCGGGCAACGAGCAGTACTTC. Residues: CASSLAPTGLAGNEQYF. The variable domain in full, with the rest retrieved from reference TRBV5-1 and TRBJ2-7, is KAGVTQTPRYLIKTRGQQVTLSCSPISGHRSVSWYQQTPGQGLQFLFEYFSETQRNKGNFPGRFSGRQFSNSRSEMNVSTLELGDSALYLCASSLAPTGLAGNEQYFGPGTRLTVT.

The J gene is TRBJ2-7, the V gene TRBV5-1; 7 bases fit TRBD1. The CDR3 is made up of 15 amino acids. Germline-derived CDR1 and CDR2 are SGHRS and YFSETQ. V was clipped by 0 bases and J by 3 bases; unmatched bases: 6. CDR3 residues: CASSLAPGGFYEQYF. For the CDR3, the DNA is TGCGCCAGCAGCTTGGCGCCAGGGGGTTTCTACGAGCAGTACTTC.

This chain connects TRBV21-1 to TRBJ2-1; the D call in the table, TRBD2, was not verified against the DNA. TRBV21-1 is shown as a pseudogene. The CDR3 has 17 residues. CDR3 region: CASSKAMTSGRLYEQFF. The CDR3 nucleotides read TGTGCCAGCAGCAAAGCGATGACTAGCGGGAGGCTGTATGAGCAGTTCTTC.

The J gene is TRBJ2-5, the V gene TRBV5-1; D might be TRBD1 (6 bases). V was cut by 6 bases and J by 3 bases, with 9 bases left in between. The CDR3 is made up of 12 amino acids. Germline loops: CDR1 SGHRS, CDR2 YFSETQ. CDR3: CASNQGKETQYF. The CDR3 DNA reads TGCGCCAGCAATCAGGGGAAAGAGACCCAGTACTTC.

The V call is TRBV5-1, the J call TRBJ2-7; TRBD2 matches 8 bases. Trimming at V came to 0 bases and at J to 7 bases, leaving 12 bases not matched to a gene. The CDR3 runs 16 residues. CDR1 and CDR2 (germline): SGHRS, YFSETQ. The chain's CDR3 is CASSLGMGAGEEEQYF. The CDR3 DNA follows: TGCGCCAGCAGCTTGGGTATGGGAGCGGGAGAAGAAGAGCAGTACTTC.

This chain links TRBV7-9 with TRBJ1-1; 12 positions agree with TRBD1. This CDR3 has 15 residues. Looked up from germline, CDR1 is SEHNR and CDR2 is FQNEAQ (reference sequence). V gave up 4 bases and J gave up 7 bases; unmatched junction bases: 7. CDR3 sequence (DNA): TGTGCCAGCAGCTATGGGGACAGGGGGCTCGGTGAAGCTTTCTTT. Translating gives CASSYGDRGLGEAFF. Drawing the rest from reference TRBV7-9 and TRBJ1-1, the complete variable domain is DTGVSQNPRHKITKRGQNVTFRCDPISEHNRLYWYRQTLGQGPEFLTYFQNEAQLEKSRLLSDRFSAERPKGSFSTLEIQRTEQGDSAMYLCASSYGDRGLGEAFFGQGTRLTVV.

This clone showed up just once. The chain has TRBV18 and TRBJ2-3; tentatively, D is TRBD2 (5 bases). Germline V gene lookup returns CDR1 KGHSH and CDR2 LQKENI. This CDR3 contains 14 residues. The V end lost 2 bases, the J end lost 5 bases, and 11 bases lay between the germline ends. The CDR3 nucleotides read TGTGCCAGCTCACCAAACCTCGGGGTAGATACGCAGTATTTT. It encodes CASSPNLGVDTQYF.

V usage is TRBV15 and J usage is TRBJ2-7, with a tentative D call TRBD2 (5 bases). The CDR3 contains 13 residues. The germline V gene has CDR1 LNHNV and CDR2 YYDKDF (reference sequence). V gave up 5 bases and J gave up 5 bases, with 13 bases separating them. CDR3 residues: CATSLIEGNEQYF. In DNA, the CDR3 is TGTGCCACCAGCTTGATAGAGGGTAACGAGCAGTACTTC.

This clone was counted only a few times. In the same sample, other DNA sequences code for this CDR3. The chain couples TRBV6-5 to TRBJ1-1, with D perhaps TRBD1 (5 bases). Per the germline V gene, CDR1 is MNHEY and CDR2 is SVGAGI. This CDR3 has 13 amino acids. V was trimmed by 0 bases and J by 4 bases, leaving 6 bases between them. The CDR3, as DNA: TGTGCCAGCAGTTACTCGGGGGGCACTGAAGCTTTCTTT. Protein sequence: CASSYSGGTEAFF.

The rearrangement uses TRBV28 and TRBJ1-2; the D gene is possibly TRBD1 (5 bases). Trimming shortened V by 8 bases and J by 3 bases, and 13 bases separated the two germline ends. This CDR3 has 13 residues. Germline CDR1 MDHEN, CDR2 SYDVKM. CDR3 sequence (DNA): TGTGCCAGCGCCGAGGGACGAGACTATGGCTACACCTTC. Its protein is CASAEGRDYGYTF.

A word on this clone: The identical CDR3 is also encoded by other nucleotide sequences in the sample. The chain combines TRBV19 with TRBJ2-2; 8 bases match TRBD1. The germline CDR1 and CDR2 sequences are LNHDA and SQIVND (reference sequence). The J segment lost 5 bases and the V segment lost 2 bases, leaving 1 base of the junction unmatched. This CDR3 contains 14 residues. CDR3 in amino acids: CASSIRQGTGELFF. DNA for the CDR3: TGTGCCAGTAGTATACGACAGGGGACCGGGGAGCTGTTTTTT.

The chain uses TRBV5-5 and TRBJ2-3; 10 bases are shared with TRBD2. Germline-derived CDR1 and CDR2 are SGHKS and YYEKEE (reference sequence). V trimming: 0 bases; J trimming: 1 base; junction bases outside the gene matches: 2. This CDR3 contains 16 residues. In DNA form, the CDR3 reads TGTGCCAGCAGCTTGGCCGGGACTAGCGGCACAGATACGCAGTATTTT. Translated, it gives CASSLAGTSGTDTQYF.

The chain's CDR3 is CASSLVSVRAGELFF. Written as DNA, the CDR3 is TGCGCCAGCAGCTTGGTGTCGGTACGGGCCGGGGAGCTGTTTTTT. V is TRBV5-1 and J is TRBJ2-2; no clear D gene. The CDR3 covers 15 residues. Germline CDR1 reads SGHRS; CDR2 reads YFSETQ. V dropped 0 bases and J dropped 6 bases, with 12 bases sitting between them.

Concerning this clone itself: An end of the junction differs from the germline gene, which may be a read error. The chain carries TRBV28 and TRBJ2-7, with a weak D call TRBD2 (7 bases). Per germline, CDR1 MDHEN and CDR2 SYDVKM. This CDR3 has 12 residues. For the CDR3, the DNA is TGTGCCAGCACCGTTCGGGGGGCTACCCTCTTCTTC. This sequence encodes CASTVRGATLFF.